Each of the 11 T cell receptor beta chains below was sequenced from the same sample in a study of shared clonotypes between healthy human individuals (dated by TCRdb to about 2020). Receptor libraries were prepared by the immunoSEQ multiplex PCR assay. TCRdb holds this immuneACCESS table with in-frame rearrangements only. Some clones are missing; in checked studies, unresolved V genes explain under half, and the rest has no known cause. This sample is represented by millions of clones; approximately 93% of them were singletons. 0.35% to 0.5% of the sample is taken by the ten largest. The sample consisted of naive CD4+ T cells from PBMCs. The sample's cell subset or site label is to be understood as: CD45RA+ positively selected. The receptors derive from a man younger than 35 in good health. Some clones in this sample may be carry-over from other donors' samples.

The genes are TRBV7-9 and TRBJ2-3; weak D call: TRBD2 (6 bases). From germline, CDR1 is SEHNR and CDR2 FQNEAQ (reference sequence). The CDR3 is 15 residues long. Trimming shortened V by 10 bases and J by 0 bases, and 17 bases separated the two germline ends. CDR3 protein: CATAWRALSTDTQYF. The CDR3 DNA is TGTGCCACCGCGTGGAGGGCCCTTAGCACAGATACGCAGTATTTT.

As for this clone: The sample holds other DNA sequences that translate to the same CDR3. The chain has TRBV5-1 and TRBJ2-2, with D unclear. Germline V gene sequence: CDR1 SGHRS, CDR2 YFSETQ. This CDR3 is 11 amino acids long. Trimming removed 2 bases from V and 6 bases from J, with 2 bases in between. The CDR3 coding sequence is TGCGCCAGCAGCTTTTCCGGGGAGCTGTTTTTT. Translating it yields CASSFSGELFF.

The chain uses TRBV2 and TRBJ2-7; D might be TRBD2 (5 bases). Germline V lookup: CDR1 SNHLY, CDR2 FYNNEI. The CDR3 sequence is 16 residues long. V was cut by 0 bases and J by 0 bases, with 12 bases left in between. The CDR3 bases are TGTGCCAGCAGTGAAGCGCCGGACGGACTCTCCTACGAGCAGTACTTC. Translated: CASSEAPDGLSYEQYF.

Concerning this clone itself: Other nucleotide sequences in the sample specify the same CDR3. The chain uses TRBV7-2 and TRBJ2-4; either TRBD1 or TRBD2 may fit D (5 bases each). Germline lookup yields CDR1 SGHTA and CDR2 FQGNSA. The V end was cut by 0 bases, the J end by 0 bases, with 6 bases between. This CDR3 is 15 amino acids long. CDR3 residues: CASSLAGVAKNIQYF. CDR3 in DNA: TGTGCCAGCAGCTTAGCGGGGGTAGCCAAAAACATTCAGTACTTC. Full variable domain (outside the CDR3, taken from reference TRBV7-2 and TRBJ2-4): GAGVSQSPSNKVTEKGKDVELRCDPISGHTALYWYRQSLGQGLEFLIYFQGNSAPDKSGLPSDRFSAERTGGSVSTLTIQRTQQEDSAVYLCASSLAGVAKNIQYFGAGTRLSVL.

The chain combines TRBV5-1 with TRBJ2-3; 10 bases are shared with TRBD2. After removal of 7 bases from V and 2 bases from J, the junction contained 7 bases not matched to a gene. There are 15 residues in the CDR3. Per the germline V gene, CDR1 is SGHRS and CDR2 is YFSETQ. CDR3 in amino acids: CASRPGLASTDTQYF. DNA of the CDR3: TGCGCCAGCCGACCGGGACTAGCGTCCACAGATACGCAGTATTTT.

To note about this clone: Other DNA sequences in this specimen translate into the identical CDR3. The DNA of the CDR3 is TGCAGTGCTAGAATTGCGGATACGCAGTATTTT. Protein product: CSARIADTQYF. The rearrangement joins TRBV20-1 to TRBJ2-3; D uncertain. V lost 2 bases and J lost 6, with 6 bases in between. The germline V gene encodes CDR1 DFQATT and CDR2 SNEGSKA (reference sequence). The CDR3 length is 11 residues.

V is TRBV28 and J is TRBJ1-5; possibly TRBD1 for D (5 bases). The germline gives CDR1 MDHEN, CDR2 SYDVKM. V lost 6 bases, J lost 1 base, and 7 bases lay in between. The CDR3 has 13 amino acids. Here the CDR3 reads CASRRDSNQPQHF. The CDR3 DNA reads as TGTGCCAGCAGAAGGGACAGCAATCAGCCCCAGCATTTT.

This clone was picked up a small number of times. The genes are TRBV9 and TRBJ1-5; D remains ambiguous. Germline CDR1 reads SGDLS; CDR2 reads YYNGEE. Deletions cut 0 bases from V and 9 bases from J, with 13 bases between. CDR3 length equals 14 residues. The CDR3 nucleotides are TGTGCCAGCAGCGTAGGGGTCGGTGTGGGGCCCCAGCATTTT. Translation gives CASSVGVGVGPQHF.

This clone was seen only once. The sample holds other DNA sequences that translate to the same CDR3. The chain links TRBV28 to TRBJ2-7; 7 positions match TRBD1. Germline-derived CDR1 and CDR2 are MDHEN and SYDVKM. Losses at the gene ends were 6 bases for V and 0 bases for J; bases not matched to a gene: 8. The CDR3 covers 15 residues. The CDR3 sequence: CASSLTGDSSYEQYF. CDR3 nucleotide sequence: TGTGCCAGCAGCCTCACTGGGGACAGCTCCTACGAGCAGTACTTC.

Details on this clone: Distinct nucleotide sequences in the sample also encode this CDR3. The chain joins TRBV11-3 to TRBJ2-6, with D unclear. This CDR3 contains 13 residues. Trimming removed 3 bases at V and 4 bases at J, with 4 bases between. Germline V gene lookup returns CDR1 SGHNT and CDR2 YENEEA. The CDR3 spells CASSFTGANVLTF. In DNA form, the CDR3 reads TGTGCCAGCAGCTTTACGGGGGCCAACGTCCTGACTTTC.

The chain uses TRBV5-5 and TRBJ1-2; 10 bases agree with TRBD1. The J segment lost 5 bases and the V segment lost 5 bases, leaving 6 bases of the junction unmatched. CDR1 SGHKS and CDR2 YYEKEE come from the germline V gene (reference sequence). This CDR3 is built from 14 residues. Here the CDR3 reads CASRVTGGKYGYTF. The CDR3 DNA reads TGTGCCAGCAGGGTGACAGGGGGCAAGTATGGCTACACCTTC.